The clone carrying this T cell receptor beta chain showed up just once. Authors' analysis steps: Scientists estimated how many nucleated cells there were by amplifying reference gene primers. The protocol was immunoSEQ multiplex PCR, while the TCRdb copy is restricted to in-frame clones and leaves out a portion. That table gives V, J and clone size, and the DNA gave D and trimming. Counted here are 13,000 to 15,000 clones, roughly nine tenths occurring once; the ten biggest clones make up 2% to 3%. The data are from a study of blood T cell repertoires in COVID-19. Study background: COVID-19 samples, acute and convalescent, were from the United States, Italy and Spain.

The CDR3 is 14 amino acids. The trim removed 6 bases at V and 15 bases at J, leaving 17 bases unmatched. Germline CDR1 reads LNHDA; CDR2 reads SQIVND (reference sequence). This chain uses TRBV19 with TRBJ2-1, with 7 positions matching TRBD2. What was sequenced was peripheral blood. This TCR derives from a woman between 65 and 79 years old in a cohort sampled during active or convalescent COVID-19. CDR3 coding DNA: TGTGCCAGTAGCACCACTCGGGGTAGGGACTATTGGTTCTTC. It encodes CASSTTRGRDYWFF.